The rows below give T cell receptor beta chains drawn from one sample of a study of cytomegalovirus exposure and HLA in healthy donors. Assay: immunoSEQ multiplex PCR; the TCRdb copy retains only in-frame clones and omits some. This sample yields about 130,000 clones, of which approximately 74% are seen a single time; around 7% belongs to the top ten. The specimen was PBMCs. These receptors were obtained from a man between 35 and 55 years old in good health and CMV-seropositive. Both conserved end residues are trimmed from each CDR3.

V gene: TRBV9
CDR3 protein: ASSIGWDLLLQETQY

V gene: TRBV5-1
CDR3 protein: ASSFGTGDKEQY

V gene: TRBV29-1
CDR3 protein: SVGLGARTEAF

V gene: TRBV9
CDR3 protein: ASSVQPGQGNEKLF

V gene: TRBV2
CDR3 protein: ASTWTSGYNEQF

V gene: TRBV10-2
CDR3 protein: ASSGLQGNEQF

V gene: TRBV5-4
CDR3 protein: ASSLVQGNTEAF

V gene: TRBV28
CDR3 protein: ASSLPPGTPCTDTQY

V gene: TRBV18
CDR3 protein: ASSQQEGASQPQH

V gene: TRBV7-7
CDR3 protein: ASSTLGTGQF

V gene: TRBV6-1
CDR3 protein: ASSDVQNSPLH

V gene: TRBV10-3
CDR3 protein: AISESGDRAETQY

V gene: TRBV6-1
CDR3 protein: ASSETTRRGGDTQY

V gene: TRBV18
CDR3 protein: ASSPGGAENTEAF

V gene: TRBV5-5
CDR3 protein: ASSWGGDEQY

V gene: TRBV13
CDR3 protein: ASSFRGTTYEQY

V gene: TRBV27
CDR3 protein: ASSWTPGQLNNSPLH

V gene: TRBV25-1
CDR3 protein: ASSEGRVLQETQY

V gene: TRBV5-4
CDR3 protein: ASTAGASGGHNEQY

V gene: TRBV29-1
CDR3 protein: SVRGTANTGELF

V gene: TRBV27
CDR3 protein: ASSLSIRVEETQY

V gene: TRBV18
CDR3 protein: ASSPGQPVREQY

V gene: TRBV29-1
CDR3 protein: SVKVGLSTDTQY

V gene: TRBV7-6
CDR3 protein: ASSYGQGNGYT

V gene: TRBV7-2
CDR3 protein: ASSYNPGTGRYNEQF

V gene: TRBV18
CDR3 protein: ASSPVSQRQETQY

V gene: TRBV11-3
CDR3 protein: ASSLWGQPNTGELF

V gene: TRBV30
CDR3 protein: AWSVGVAGANVLT

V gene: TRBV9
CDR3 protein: ASSVEETAGNTIY

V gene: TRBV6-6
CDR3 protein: ASRAGANADTQY

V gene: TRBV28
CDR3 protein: ASSSMGGGTYEQY

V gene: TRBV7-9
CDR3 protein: ASSLDRFYGYT

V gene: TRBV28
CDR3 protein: ASSPATGNLGFYNSPLH

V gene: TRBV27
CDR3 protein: ASGQGENIQY

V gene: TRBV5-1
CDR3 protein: ASSLEGRVNTEAF

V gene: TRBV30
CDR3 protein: AWRRDRVSSGANVLT

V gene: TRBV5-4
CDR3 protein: ASRGAETQETQY

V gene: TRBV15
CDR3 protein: ATSRESRVNQPQH

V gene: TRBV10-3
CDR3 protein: AIRDGRGSSTDTQY

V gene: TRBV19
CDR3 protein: ATLRDWGDTEAF

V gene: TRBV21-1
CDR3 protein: ASSKAMRLAEYEQF

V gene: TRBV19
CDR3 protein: ASSGGGYGYT